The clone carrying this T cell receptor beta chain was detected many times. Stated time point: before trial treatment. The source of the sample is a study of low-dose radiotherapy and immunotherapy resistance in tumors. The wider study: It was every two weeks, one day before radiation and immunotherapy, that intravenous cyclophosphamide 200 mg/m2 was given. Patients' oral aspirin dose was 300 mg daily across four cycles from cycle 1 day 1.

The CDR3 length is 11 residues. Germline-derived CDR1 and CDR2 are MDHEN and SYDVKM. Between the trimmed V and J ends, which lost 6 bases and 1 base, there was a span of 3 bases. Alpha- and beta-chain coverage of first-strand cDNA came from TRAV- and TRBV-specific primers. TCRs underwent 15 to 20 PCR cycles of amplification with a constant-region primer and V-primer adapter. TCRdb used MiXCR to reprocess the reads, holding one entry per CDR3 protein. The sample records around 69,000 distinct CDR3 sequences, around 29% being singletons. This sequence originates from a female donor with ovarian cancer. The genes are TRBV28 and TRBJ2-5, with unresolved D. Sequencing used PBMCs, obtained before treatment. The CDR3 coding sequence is TGTGCCAGCAGCTCCCAAGAGACCCAGTACTTC. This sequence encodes CASSSQETQYF.